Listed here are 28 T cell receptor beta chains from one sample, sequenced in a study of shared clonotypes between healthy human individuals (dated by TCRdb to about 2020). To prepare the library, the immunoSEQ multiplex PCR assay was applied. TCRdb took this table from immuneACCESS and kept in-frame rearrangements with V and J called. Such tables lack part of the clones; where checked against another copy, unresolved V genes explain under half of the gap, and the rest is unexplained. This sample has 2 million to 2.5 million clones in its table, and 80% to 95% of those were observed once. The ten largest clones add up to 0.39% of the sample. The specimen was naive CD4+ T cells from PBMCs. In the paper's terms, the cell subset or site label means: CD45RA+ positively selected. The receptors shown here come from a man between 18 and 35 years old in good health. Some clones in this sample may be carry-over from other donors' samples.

The CDR3 region is CASSQTWTSGRAIRNEQFF. DNA of the CDR3: TGCGCCAGCAGTCAAACCTGGACTAGCGGGAGGGCCATTAGGAATGAGCAGTTCTTC. This chain joins TRBV23-1 and TRBJ2-1; 15 nucleotides align to TRBD2. TRBV23-1 is an ORF for which the function is uncertain. Losses at the gene ends were 2 bases for V and 7 bases for J; bases not matched to a gene: 12. The length of the CDR3 is 19 residues.

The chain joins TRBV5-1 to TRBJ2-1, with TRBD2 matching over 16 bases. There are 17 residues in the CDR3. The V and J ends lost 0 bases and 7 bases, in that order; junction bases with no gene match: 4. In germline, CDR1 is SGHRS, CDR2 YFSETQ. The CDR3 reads CASSLVAGLAGGNEQFF. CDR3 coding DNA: TGCGCCAGCAGCTTGGTGGCGGGACTAGCGGGAGGGAATGAGCAGTTCTTC.

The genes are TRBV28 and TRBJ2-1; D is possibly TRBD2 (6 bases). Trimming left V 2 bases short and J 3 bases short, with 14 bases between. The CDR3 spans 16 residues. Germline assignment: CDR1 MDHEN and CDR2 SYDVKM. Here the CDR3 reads CASSLARLVNYNEQFF. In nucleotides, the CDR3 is TGTGCCAGCAGTTTAGCCCGACTAGTGAACTACAATGAGCAGTTCTTC.

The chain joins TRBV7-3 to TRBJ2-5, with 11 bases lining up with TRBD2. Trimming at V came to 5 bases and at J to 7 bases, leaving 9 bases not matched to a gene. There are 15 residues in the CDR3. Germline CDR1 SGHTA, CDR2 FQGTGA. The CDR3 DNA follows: TGTGCCAGCAGCCGAGGGATAGCGGGAGGGGGGACCCAGTACTTC. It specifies CASSRGIAGGGTQYF.

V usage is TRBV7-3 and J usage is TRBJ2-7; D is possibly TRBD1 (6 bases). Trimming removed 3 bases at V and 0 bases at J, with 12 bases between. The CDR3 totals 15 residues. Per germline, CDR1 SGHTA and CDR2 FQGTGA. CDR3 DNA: TGTGCCAGCAGCTTCGTCAGGGGCCACTCCTACGAGCAGTACTTC. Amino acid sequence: CASSFVRGHSYEQYF.

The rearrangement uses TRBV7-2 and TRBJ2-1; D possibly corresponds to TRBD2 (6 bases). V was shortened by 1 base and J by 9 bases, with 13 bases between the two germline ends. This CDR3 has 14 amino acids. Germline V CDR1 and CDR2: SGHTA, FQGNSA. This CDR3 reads CASSLEVSGREQFF. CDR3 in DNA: TGTGCCAGCAGCTTAGAGGTTAGCGGCCGTGAGCAGTTCTTC.

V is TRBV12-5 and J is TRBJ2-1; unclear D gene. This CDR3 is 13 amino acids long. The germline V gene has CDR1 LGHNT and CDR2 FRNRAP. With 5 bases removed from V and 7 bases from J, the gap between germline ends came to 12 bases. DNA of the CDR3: TGTGCTAGTGGTCCCCCAGCAGATAATGAGCAGTTCTTC. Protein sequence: CASGPPADNEQFF.

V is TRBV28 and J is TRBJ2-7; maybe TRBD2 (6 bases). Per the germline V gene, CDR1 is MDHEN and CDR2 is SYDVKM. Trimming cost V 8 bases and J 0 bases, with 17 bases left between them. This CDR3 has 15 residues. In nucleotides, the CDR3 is TGTGCCAGCCTACCTGGCGGGGCTAGCTCCTACGAGCAGTACTTC. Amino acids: CASLPGGASSYEQYF.

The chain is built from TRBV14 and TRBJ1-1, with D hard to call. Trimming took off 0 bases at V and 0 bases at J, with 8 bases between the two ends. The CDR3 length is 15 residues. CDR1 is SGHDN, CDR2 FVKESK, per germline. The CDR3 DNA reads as TGTGCCAGCAGCCAAGACGGACTCATGAACACTGAAGCTTTCTTT. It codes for CASSQDGLMNTEAFF.

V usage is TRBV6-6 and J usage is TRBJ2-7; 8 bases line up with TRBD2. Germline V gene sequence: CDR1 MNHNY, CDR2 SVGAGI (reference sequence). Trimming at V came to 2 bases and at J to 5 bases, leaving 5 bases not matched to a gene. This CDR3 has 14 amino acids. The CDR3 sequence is CASSYGTRGHEQYF. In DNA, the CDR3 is TGTGCCAGCAGTTACGGGACTAGAGGGCACGAGCAGTACTTC.

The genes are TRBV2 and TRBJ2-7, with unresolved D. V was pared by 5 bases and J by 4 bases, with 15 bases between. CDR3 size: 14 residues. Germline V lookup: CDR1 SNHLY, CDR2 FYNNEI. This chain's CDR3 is CASSPGVGWYEQYF. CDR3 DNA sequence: TGTGCCAGCAGTCCGGGCGTCGGCTGGTACGAGCAGTACTTC.

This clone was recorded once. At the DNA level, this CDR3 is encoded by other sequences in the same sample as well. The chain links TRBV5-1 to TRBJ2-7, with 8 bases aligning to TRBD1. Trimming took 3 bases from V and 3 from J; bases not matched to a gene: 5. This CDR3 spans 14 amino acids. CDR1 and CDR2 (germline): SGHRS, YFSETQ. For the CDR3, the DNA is TGCGCCAGCAGCTCCGGACAGGGTGGCTACGAGCAGTACTTC. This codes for CASSSGQGGYEQYF.

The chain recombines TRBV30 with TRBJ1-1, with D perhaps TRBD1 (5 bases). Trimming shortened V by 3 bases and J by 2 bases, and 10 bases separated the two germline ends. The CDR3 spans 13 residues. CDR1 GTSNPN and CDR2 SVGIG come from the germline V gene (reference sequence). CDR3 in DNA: TGTGCCTGGAGACGGGGGAGCAACACTGAAGCTTTCTTT. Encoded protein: CAWRRGSNTEAFF.

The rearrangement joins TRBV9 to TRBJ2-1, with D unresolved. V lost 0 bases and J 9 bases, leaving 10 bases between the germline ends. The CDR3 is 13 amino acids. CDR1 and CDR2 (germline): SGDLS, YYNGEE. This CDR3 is CASSVVAKGEQFF. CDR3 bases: TGTGCCAGCAGCGTAGTGGCTAAGGGTGAGCAGTTCTTC.

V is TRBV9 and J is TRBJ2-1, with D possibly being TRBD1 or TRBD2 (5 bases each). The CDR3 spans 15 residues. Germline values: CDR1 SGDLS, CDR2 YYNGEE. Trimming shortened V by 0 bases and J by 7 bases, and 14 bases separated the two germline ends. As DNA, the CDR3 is TGTGCCAGCAGCGTAGACCAGCGGACAAAGAATGAGCAGTTCTTC. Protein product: CASSVDQRTKNEQFF.

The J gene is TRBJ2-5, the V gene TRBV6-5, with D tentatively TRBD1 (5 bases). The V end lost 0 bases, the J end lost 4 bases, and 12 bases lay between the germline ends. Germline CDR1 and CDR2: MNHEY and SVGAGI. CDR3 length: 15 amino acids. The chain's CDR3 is CASSYSRTRRETQYF. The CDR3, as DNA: TGTGCCAGCAGTTACTCGAGGACACGGAGAGAGACCCAGTACTTC.

CDR3 in DNA: TGTGCCAGCTCACCGGGGGACAGGGGTTTTCGAGAGACCCAGTACTTC. Translating it yields CASSPGDRGFRETQYF. J is TRBJ2-5 and V is TRBV18; 10 bases fit TRBD1. J lost 4 bases, V lost 3 bases, and 8 bases had no gene match. This CDR3 is 16 amino acids long. Germline values: CDR1 KGHSH, CDR2 LQKENI. Drawing the rest from reference TRBV18 and TRBJ2-5, the complete variable domain is NAGVMQNPRHLVRRRGQEARLRCSPMKGHSHVYWYRQLPEEGLKFMVYLQKENIIDESGMPKERFSAEFPKEGPSILRIQQVVRGDSAAYFCASSPGDRGFRETQYFGPGTRLLVL.

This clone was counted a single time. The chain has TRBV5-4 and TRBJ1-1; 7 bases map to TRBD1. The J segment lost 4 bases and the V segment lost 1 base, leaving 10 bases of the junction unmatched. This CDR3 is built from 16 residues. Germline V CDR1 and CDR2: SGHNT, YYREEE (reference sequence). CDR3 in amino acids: CASSLRGGGEATEAFF. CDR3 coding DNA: TGTGCCAGCAGCTTGAGAGGGGGCGGGGAGGCCACTGAAGCTTTCTTT.

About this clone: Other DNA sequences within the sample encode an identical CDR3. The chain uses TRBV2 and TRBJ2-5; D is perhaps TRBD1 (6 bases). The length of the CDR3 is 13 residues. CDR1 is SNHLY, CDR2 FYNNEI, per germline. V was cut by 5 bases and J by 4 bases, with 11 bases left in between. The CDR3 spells CASSLDRAETQYF. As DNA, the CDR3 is TGTGCCAGCAGTTTGGACAGAGCAGAGACCCAGTACTTC.

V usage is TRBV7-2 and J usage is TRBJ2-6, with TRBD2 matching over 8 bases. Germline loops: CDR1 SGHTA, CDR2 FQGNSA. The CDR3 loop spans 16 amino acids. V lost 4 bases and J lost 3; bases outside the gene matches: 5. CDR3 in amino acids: CASSSAGVSGANVLTF. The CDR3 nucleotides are TGTGCCAGCAGCTCAGCGGGAGTCAGTGGGGCCAACGTCCTGACTTTC.

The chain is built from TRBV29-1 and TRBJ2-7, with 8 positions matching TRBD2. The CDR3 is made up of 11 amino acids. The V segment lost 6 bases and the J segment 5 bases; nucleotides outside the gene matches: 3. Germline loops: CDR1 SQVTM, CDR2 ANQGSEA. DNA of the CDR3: TGCAGCGTCGGGAGGGTCCACGAGCAGTACTTC. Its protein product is CSVGRVHEQYF.

CDR3 sequence reads: CASSLGPIRTMNTEAFF. As DNA, the CDR3 is TGTGCCAGCAGCTTGGGACCGATTCGCACCATGAACACTGAAGCTTTCTTT. The rearrangement uses TRBV5-5 and TRBJ1-1; D remains unclear. With 0 bases removed from V and 0 bases from J, the gap between germline ends came to 15 bases. Germline V CDR1 and CDR2: SGHKS, YYEKEE (reference sequence). The CDR3 consists of 17 residues.

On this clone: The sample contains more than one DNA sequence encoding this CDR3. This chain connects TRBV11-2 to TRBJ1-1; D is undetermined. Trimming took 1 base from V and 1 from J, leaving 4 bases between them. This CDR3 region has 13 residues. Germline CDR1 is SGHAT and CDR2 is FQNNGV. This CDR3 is CASSLGGNTEAFF. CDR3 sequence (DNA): TGTGCCAGCAGCTTAGGTGGGAACACTGAAGCTTTCTTT.

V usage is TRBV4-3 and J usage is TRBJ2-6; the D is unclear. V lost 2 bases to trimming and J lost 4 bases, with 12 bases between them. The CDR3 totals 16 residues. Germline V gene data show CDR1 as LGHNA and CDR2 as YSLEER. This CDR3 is CASSQNGLGGANVLTF. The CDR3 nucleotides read TGCGCCAGCAGCCAAAACGGGCTGGGAGGGGCCAACGTCCTGACTTTC.

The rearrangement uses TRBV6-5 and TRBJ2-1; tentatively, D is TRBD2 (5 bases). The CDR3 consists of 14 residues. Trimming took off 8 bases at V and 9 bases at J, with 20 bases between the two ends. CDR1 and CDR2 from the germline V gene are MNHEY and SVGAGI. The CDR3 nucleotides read TGTGCCAGCGCTCGGGGTGCTAGTTCCACTGAGCAGTTCTTC. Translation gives CASARGASSTEQFF.

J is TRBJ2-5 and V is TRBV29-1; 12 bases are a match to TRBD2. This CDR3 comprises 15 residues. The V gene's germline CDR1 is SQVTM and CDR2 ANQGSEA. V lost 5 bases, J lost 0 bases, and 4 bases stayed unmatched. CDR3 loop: CSVTTSGRYQETQYF. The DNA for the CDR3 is TGCAGCGTTACAACTAGCGGGAGGTACCAAGAGACCCAGTACTTC.

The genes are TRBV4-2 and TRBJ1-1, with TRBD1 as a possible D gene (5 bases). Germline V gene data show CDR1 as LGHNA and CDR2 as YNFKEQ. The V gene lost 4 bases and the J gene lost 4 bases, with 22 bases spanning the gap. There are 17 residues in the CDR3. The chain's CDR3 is CASSPPLTRASGTEAFF. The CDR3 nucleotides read TGTGCCAGCAGCCCTCCCTTAACCAGGGCTTCGGGCACTGAAGCTTTCTTT.

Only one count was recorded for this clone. The CDR3 DNA follows: TGTGCCAGCAGCCCCCAGAAGACTAGCGGGCATAATGAGCAGTTCTTC. It codes for CASSPQKTSGHNEQFF. The chain has TRBV7-3 and TRBJ2-1; TRBD2 matches at 10 bases. The CDR3 loop spans 16 amino acids. Germline CDR1 is SGHTA and CDR2 is FQGTGA. V was pared by 5 bases and J by 7 bases, with 11 bases of the junction left unmatched.